The 27 T cell receptor beta chains given below trace back to one sample, sequenced in a study of shared clonotypes between healthy human individuals. The table came from immunoSEQ multiplex PCR; TCRdb's copy has only in-frame clones and leaves some out. The top ten hold 0.3% to 0.45% of the sample, which has a few million clones, about 90% seen once. Sample: naive CD4+ T cells from PBMCs. Subset meaning: CD45RA+ positively selected. All receptors derive from a man aged 18 to 29 in good health. Some clones in this sample may be carry-over from other donors' samples.

As DNA, the CDR3 is TGTGCCAGCAGCTTACAGGAGAACACCGGGGAGCTGTTTTTT. Protein: CASSLQENTGELFF. The chain is built from TRBV6-5 and TRBJ2-2; D possibly corresponds to TRBD1 (5 bases). Germline values: CDR1 MNHEY, CDR2 SVGAGI. The CDR3 has 14 amino acids. V lost 6 bases and J 1 base, leaving 9 bases between the germline ends.

The chain uses TRBV19 and TRBJ2-6; D is possibly TRBD1 (5 bases). The CDR3 runs to 16 residues. Trimming stripped 5 bases from V and 1 base from J, with 12 bases between. Germline V lookup: CDR1 LNHDA, CDR2 SQIVND (reference sequence). In nucleotides, the CDR3 is TGTGCCAGTAGTCCAGGGAAGGGGTCTGGGGCCAACGTCCTGACTTTC. Translated, it gives CASSPGKGSGANVLTF.

The chain links TRBV28 to TRBJ2-7; TRBD1 matches 9 bases. Per germline, CDR1 MDHEN and CDR2 SYDVKM. This CDR3 has 15 residues. V gave up 5 bases and J gave up 6 bases; unmatched junction bases: 11. CDR3 DNA: TGTGCCAGCAGTCGAAAGCCGGGACAGGGCGCCGAGCAGTACTTC. Translation gives CASSRKPGQGAEQYF.

With regard to this clone: This sample also contains other DNA sequences that code for the same CDR3. The gene calls are TRBV30 and TRBJ1-3; D remains unclear. Trimming pared 0 bases from V and 3 bases from J, leaving 6 bases between. Per germline, CDR1 GTSNPN and CDR2 SVGIG (reference sequence). The CDR3 is 13 amino acids. CDR3 bases: TGTGCCTGGAGTGTACGAAGTGGAAACACCATATATTTT. This codes for CAWSVRSGNTIYF.

V usage is TRBV30 and J usage is TRBJ2-7, with D perhaps matching TRBD1 or TRBD2 (5 bases each). V was cut by 4 bases and J by 1 base, with 14 bases left in between. Germline V lookup: CDR1 GTSNPN, CDR2 SVGIG (reference sequence). The CDR3 contains 14 residues. CDR3 DNA: TGTGCCTGGAACCGGGACGGACTGTCCTACGAGCAGTACTTC. Its translation is CAWNRDGLSYEQYF.

This clone was seen once. The chain couples TRBV5-1 to TRBJ2-6; D remains unclear. CDR3 size: 17 residues. Germline CDR1 is SGHRS and CDR2 is YFSETQ. V dropped 0 bases and J dropped 0 bases, with 10 bases sitting between them. The CDR3 DNA sequence: TGCGCCAGCAGCTTGGCAGGACCGAACTCTGGGGCCAACGTCCTGACTTTC. Translated, it gives CASSLAGPNSGANVLTF. The whole variable domain, remainder taken from reference TRBV5-1 and TRBJ2-6, is KAGVTQTPRYLIKTRGQQVTLSCSPISGHRSVSWYQQTPGQGLQFLFEYFSETQRNKGNFPGRFSGRQFSNSRSEMNVSTLELGDSALYLCASSLAGPNSGANVLTFGAGSRLTVL.

The chain links TRBV27 to TRBJ1-2; the match to TRBD1 covers 7 bases. J gave up 5 bases and V 6 bases, and 12 bases lay outside the gene matches. The CDR3 is made up of 15 amino acids. Per the germline V gene, CDR1 is MNHEY and CDR2 is SMNVEV (reference sequence). The CDR3 sequence: CASRQTGIEGYGYTF. CDR3 DNA: TGTGCCAGCAGGCAGACAGGGATCGAGGGGTATGGCTACACCTTC.

For this clone: This sample also contains other DNA sequences that code for the same CDR3. The chain employs TRBV5-1 and TRBJ2-5, with 8 positions matching TRBD1. The CDR3 is made up of 14 amino acids. The trim removed 4 bases at V and 2 bases at J, leaving 4 bases unmatched. Germline V gene data show CDR1 as SGHRS and CDR2 as YFSETQ. CDR3 coding DNA: TGCGCCAGCAGCCCGACAGGGGCACAAGAGACCCAGTACTTC. Amino acid sequence: CASSPTGAQETQYF.

This chain links TRBV6-1 with TRBJ1-1; a weak D match, TRBD1 (5 bases). Germline values: CDR1 MNHNS, CDR2 SASEGT. CDR3 length: 12 amino acids. Between the trimmed V and J ends, which lost 8 bases and 5 bases, there was a span of 12 bases. The chain's CDR3 is CASRAGLTEAFF. CDR3 DNA sequence: TGTGCCAGCCGGGCAGGGTTAACTGAAGCTTTCTTT.

This clone came up once. The V and J genes are TRBV28 and TRBJ2-7, with TRBD1 identical over 12 bases. CDR1 is MDHEN, CDR2 SYDVKM, per germline. There are 17 residues in the CDR3. Trimming took 6 bases from V and 4 from J; bases not matched to a gene: 13. CDR3 region: CASSSLRDRGLGYEQYF. CDR3 bases: TGTGCCAGCAGCTCTCTCCGGGACAGGGGGCTCGGGTACGAGCAGTACTTC.

The genes are TRBV10-3 and TRBJ2-5; D gene ambiguous. The CDR3 runs 15 residues. Germline CDR1 is ENHRY and CDR2 is SYGVKD. V was clipped by 4 bases and J by 5 bases, with 17 bases between them. The CDR3 protein is CAISGTPGQRETQYF. In DNA form, the CDR3 reads TGTGCCATCAGTGGGACCCCCGGTCAGAGGGAGACCCAGTACTTC.

As to this clone: Its ends do not fully match the called genes, so a read error is possible. The V gene is TRBV5-1, the J gene TRBJ2-7, with D perhaps given as TRBD1 or TRBD2 (6 bases each). This CDR3 region has 13 residues. The germline V gene encodes CDR1 SGHRS and CDR2 YFSETQ. The CDR3: CASTDSRGARWHF. The CDR3 DNA is TGCGCCAGCACCGATTCAAGGGGGGCGCGGTGGCACTTC.

For the CDR3, the DNA is TGTGCCATCAGGGGAGGGGCGGGCAATCAGCCCCAGCATTTT. As protein: CAIRGGAGNQPQHF. This chain connects TRBV10-3 to TRBJ1-5; D perhaps matches TRBD1 (5 bases). V dropped 6 bases and J dropped 2 bases, with 11 bases sitting between them. Germline CDR1 is ENHRY and CDR2 is SYGVKD. The CDR3 has 14 amino acids.

The chain uses TRBV2 and TRBJ2-3; possible D gene TRBD1, 6 bases. The CDR3 has 15 amino acids. The ends were cut back, 4 bases at V and 0 bases at J, with 11 bases in the middle. CDR1 and CDR2 from the germline V gene are SNHLY and FYNNEI. The CDR3: CASSGTVSSTDTQYF. The CDR3 bases are TGTGCCAGCAGTGGGACAGTGAGCAGCACAGATACGCAGTATTTT.

This chain joins TRBV7-3 and TRBJ2-6, with 8 bases fitting TRBD2. In germline, CDR1 is SGHTA, CDR2 FQGTGA. After removal of 1 base from V and 0 bases from J, the junction contained 8 bases not matched to a gene. The CDR3 length is 19 residues. The CDR3 bases are TGTGCCAGCAGCTTAAGTAGGAGCGGGGGCCACTCTGGGGCCAACGTCCTGACTTTC. This translates into CASSLSRSGGHSGANVLTF.

CDR3 in amino acids: CASSQQTTDTQYF. CDR3 nucleotides: TGCGCCAGCAGCCAACAGACCACAGATACGCAGTATTTT. This sequence joins TRBV4-3 and TRBJ2-3; D is unclear. Germline CDR1 LGHNA, CDR2 YSLEER. The V and J ends lost 2 bases and 2 bases respectively, with 5 bases between them. This CDR3 is 13 amino acids long.

The gene calls are TRBV7-2 and TRBJ2-1; TRBD2 matches 11 bases. The CDR3 runs 17 residues. Germline assignment: CDR1 SGHTA and CDR2 FQGNSA. J lost 5 bases, V lost 0 bases, and 6 bases had no gene match. The chain's CDR3 is CASSLARTSGSNNEQFF. The CDR3 region has the DNA TGTGCCAGCAGCTTAGCGCGTACTAGCGGGAGTAACAATGAGCAGTTCTTC.

This chain joins TRBV5-1 and TRBJ2-2; TRBD2 aligns across 11 bases. J gave up 0 bases and V 4 bases, and 14 bases lay outside the gene matches. Looked up from germline, CDR1 is SGHRS and CDR2 is YFSETQ. This CDR3 region has 20 residues. The CDR3: CASSVLVGTSGLANTGELFF. CDR3 nucleotides: TGCGCCAGCAGCGTACTAGTGGGGACTAGCGGATTGGCGAACACCGGGGAGCTGTTTTTT.

The gene calls are TRBV4-3 and TRBJ2-2; 9 positions match TRBD1. V trimming: 5 bases; J trimming: 8 bases; junction bases outside the gene matches: 6. From germline, CDR1 is LGHNA and CDR2 YSLEER. CDR3 length equals 14 residues. CDR3 loop: CASSGQGRRGELFF. In DNA, the CDR3 is TGCGCCAGCAGCGGACAGGGGCGGCGTGGGGAGCTGTTTTTT.

This clone was counted only a few times. Other nucleotide sequences from this sample produce the same CDR3. The rearrangement links TRBV28 to TRBJ1-1, with D uncertain. The CDR3 length is 12 residues. V was cut by 2 bases and J by 6 bases, with 7 bases left in between. Germline V CDR1 and CDR2: MDHEN, SYDVKM. CDR3 in DNA: TGTGCCAGCAGTTTAACTGGATCTGAAGCTTTCTTT. Encoded protein: CASSLTGSEAFF.

The V and J genes are TRBV5-1 and TRBJ2-1, with 10 bases identical to TRBD2. The V and J ends lost 2 bases and 2 bases, in that order; junction bases with no gene match: 7. In germline, CDR1 is SGHRS, CDR2 YFSETQ. This CDR3 comprises 17 residues. The CDR3 DNA is TGCGCCAGCAGCTTTAAAATAGCGGGAGGAACCTACAATGAGCAGTTCTTC. Translating it yields CASSFKIAGGTYNEQFF.

The chain has TRBV2 and TRBJ1-5, with D uncertain. Trimming removed 5 bases from V and 7 bases from J, with 12 bases in between. In germline, CDR1 is SNHLY, CDR2 FYNNEI. This CDR3 comprises 13 residues. CDR3 residues: CASSPSRVQPQHF. Written as DNA, the CDR3 is TGTGCCAGCAGTCCATCCCGGGTCCAGCCCCAGCATTTT.

The chain employs TRBV19 and TRBJ2-2; D is undetermined. Trimming took 6 bases from V and 0 from J, leaving 11 bases between them. Germline CDR1 reads LNHDA; CDR2 reads SQIVND (reference sequence). The CDR3 consists of 15 residues. Written as DNA, the CDR3 is TGTGCCAGTAGGGCCCTTCAGACGAACACCGGGGAGCTGTTTTTT. Translated, it gives CASRALQTNTGELFF.

The V and J genes are TRBV6-4 and TRBJ2-1; 7 nucleotides line up with TRBD1. This CDR3 region has 13 residues. Looked up from germline, CDR1 is MRHNA and CDR2 is SNTAGT. Trimming cost V 11 bases and J 11 bases; bases outside gene matches: 15. The CDR3 loop is CAQRARQGFQQFF. DNA for the CDR3: TGTGCCCAGAGGGCACGACAGGGATTTCAGCAGTTCTTC.

The chain links TRBV18 to TRBJ1-2; weak D call: TRBD1 (6 bases). The germline CDR1 and CDR2 sequences are KGHSH and LQKENI. Trimming left V 6 bases short and J 4 bases short, with 18 bases between. The CDR3 length is 15 residues. CDR3 protein: CASSLEMGAPYGYTF. CDR3 DNA sequence: TGTGCCAGCTCTCTAGAGATGGGGGCGCCCTATGGCTACACCTTC.

This rearrangement joins TRBV5-4 to TRBJ2-4; 8 bases fit TRBD1. Germline CDR1 reads SGHNT; CDR2 reads YYREEE (reference sequence). The CDR3 covers 16 residues. The V gene end was trimmed by 2 bases and the J gene end by 3 bases; junction bases not matched to a gene: 7. The CDR3 reads CASSFGQGADKNIQYF. CDR3 DNA: TGTGCCAGCAGCTTCGGTCAGGGGGCGGACAAAAACATTCAGTACTTC.

V usage is TRBV5-6 and J usage is TRBJ2-7; the match to TRBD2 covers 7 bases. CDR1 and CDR2 (germline): SGHDT, YYEEEE. The CDR3 is made up of 15 amino acids. V was pared by 2 bases and J by 1 base, with 6 bases of the junction left unmatched. In DNA form, the CDR3 reads TGTGCCAGCAGCTTCCGGACTAGGGATTCCTACGAGCAGTACTTC. Its protein product is CASSFRTRDSYEQYF.